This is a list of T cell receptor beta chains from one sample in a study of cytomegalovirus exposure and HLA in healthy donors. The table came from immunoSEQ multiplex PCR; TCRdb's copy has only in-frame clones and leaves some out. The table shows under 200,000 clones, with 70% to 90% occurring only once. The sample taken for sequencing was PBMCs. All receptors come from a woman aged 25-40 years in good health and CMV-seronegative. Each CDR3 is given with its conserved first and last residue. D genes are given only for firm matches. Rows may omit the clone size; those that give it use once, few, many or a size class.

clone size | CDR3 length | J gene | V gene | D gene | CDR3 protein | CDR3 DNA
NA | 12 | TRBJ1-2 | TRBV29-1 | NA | CSVARDTYGYTF | TGCAGCGTTGCCCGGGACACCTATGGCTACACCTTC
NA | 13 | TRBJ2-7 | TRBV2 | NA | CASRRALSYEQYF | TGTGCCAGCAGGCGGGCCCTCTCCTACGAGCAGTACTTC
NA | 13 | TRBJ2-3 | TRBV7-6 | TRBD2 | CASSAAGGYAQYF | TGTGCCAGCAGCGCCGCGGGGGGTTATGCGCAGTATTTT
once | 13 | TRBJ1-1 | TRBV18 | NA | CASSFGQNTEAFF | TGTGCCAGCTCATTCGGACAGAACACTGAAGCTTTCTTT
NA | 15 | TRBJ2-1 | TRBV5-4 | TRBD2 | CASSLAGGSLSEQFF | TGTGCCAGCAGCTTGGCGGGCGGGAGTTTGAGTGAGCAGTTCTTC
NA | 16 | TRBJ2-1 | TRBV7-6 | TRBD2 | CASSTYSSGTSGEQFF | TGTGCCAGCAGCACCTACTCTAGCGGGACCTCGGGGGAGCAGTTCTTC
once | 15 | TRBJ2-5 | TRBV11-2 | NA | CASSPGARGGETQYF | TGTGCCAGCAGCCCAGGGGCCCGCGGCGGGGAGACCCAGTACTTC
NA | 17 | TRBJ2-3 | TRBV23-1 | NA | CASSRQRQGLGTDTQYF | TGCGCCAGCAGTCGCCAACGACAGGGACTGGGCACAGATACGCAGTATTTT
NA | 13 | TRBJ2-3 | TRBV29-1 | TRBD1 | CSVNRGSSDTQYF | TGCAGCGTGAACAGGGGATCTTCAGATACGCAGTATTTT
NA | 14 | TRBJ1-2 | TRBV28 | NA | CASSMAVGVYGYTF | TGTGCCAGCAGCATGGCGGTCGGAGTCTATGGCTACACCTTC
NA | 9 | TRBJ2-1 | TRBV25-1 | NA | CASNNEQFF | TGTGCCAGTAACAATGAGCAGTTCTTC
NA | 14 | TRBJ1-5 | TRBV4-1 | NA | CASSPILGNQPQHF | TGCGCCAGCAGCCCTATACTGGGCAATCAGCCCCAGCATTTT
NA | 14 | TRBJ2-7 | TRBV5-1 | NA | CASSLGQPSYEQYF | TGCGCCAGCAGCCTAGGACAGCCATCCTACGAGCAGTACTTC
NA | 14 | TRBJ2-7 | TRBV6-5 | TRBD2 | CASSRLAGDYEQYF | TGTGCCAGCAGCCGTCTAGCGGGAGATTACGAGCAGTACTTC
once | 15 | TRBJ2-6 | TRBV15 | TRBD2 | CATSSGGSGANVLTF | TGTGCCACCAGCTCGGGGGGGTCTGGGGCCAACGTCCTGACTTTC
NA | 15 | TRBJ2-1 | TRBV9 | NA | CASSVVGGAVEEQFF | TGTGCCAGCAGCGTAGTGGGGGGGGCCGTGGAAGAGCAGTTCTTC
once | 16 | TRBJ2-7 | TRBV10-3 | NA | CAISESRGQTKPEQYF | TGTGCCATCAGTGAGTCGAGAGGACAGACTAAGCCCGAGCAGTACTTC
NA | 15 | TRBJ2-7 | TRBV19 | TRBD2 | CASTPKGGLAYEQYF | TGTGCCAGTACCCCTAAAGGGGGACTAGCCTACGAGCAGTACTTC
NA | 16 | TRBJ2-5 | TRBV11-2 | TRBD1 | CASSLGTDRTLETQYF | TGTGCCAGCAGCCTTGGGACAGATCGCACCCTCGAGACCCAGTACTTC
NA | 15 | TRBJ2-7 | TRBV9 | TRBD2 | CASSVGTRTSDEQYF | TGTGCCAGCAGCGTAGGGACTCGGACTAGCGACGAGCAGTACTTC
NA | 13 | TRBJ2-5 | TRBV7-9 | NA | CASSLGGRETQYF | TGTGCCAGCAGCTTAGGAGGAAGGGAGACCCAGTACTTC
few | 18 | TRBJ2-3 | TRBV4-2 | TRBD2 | CASSQVFRIAGSTDTQYF | TGTGCCAGCAGCCAAGTATTCAGAATAGCGGGGTCCACAGATACGCAGTATTTT
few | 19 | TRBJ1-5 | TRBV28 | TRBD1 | CASSDPTGGYLDSNQPQHF | TGTGCCAGCAGTGACCCGACAGGGGGCTATTTAGATAGCAATCAGCCCCAGCATTTT
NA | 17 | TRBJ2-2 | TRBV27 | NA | CASSLRAGTLGTGELFF | TGTGCCAGCAGTTTAAGAGCTGGGACACTGGGGACCGGGGAGCTGTTTTTT
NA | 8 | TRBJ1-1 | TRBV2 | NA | CASTGAFF | TGTGCCAGCACGGGGGCTTTCTTT
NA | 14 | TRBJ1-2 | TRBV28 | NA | CASSLRWGGSGYTF | TGTGCCAGCAGTCTCCGTTGGGGAGGTTCTGGCTACACCTTC
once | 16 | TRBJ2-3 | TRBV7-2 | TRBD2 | CASSYVAGIITDTQYF | TGTGCCAGCAGCTATGTAGCGGGCATAATCACAGATACGCAGTATTTT
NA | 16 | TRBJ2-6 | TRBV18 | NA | CASSPFQGSGANVLTF | TGTGCCAGCTCACCCTTCCAGGGTTCTGGGGCCAACGTCCTGACTTTC
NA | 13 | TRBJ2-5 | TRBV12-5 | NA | CASGYGVGETQYF | TGTGCTAGTGGTTACGGGGTAGGGGAGACCCAGTACTTC
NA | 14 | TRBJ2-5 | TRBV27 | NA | CASSPGRGGETQYF | TGTGCCAGCAGCCCGGGAAGAGGGGGAGAGACCCAGTACTTC
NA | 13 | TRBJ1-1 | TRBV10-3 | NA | CAISRGTNTEAFF | TGTGCCATCAGTAGGGGGACGAACACTGAAGCTTTCTTT
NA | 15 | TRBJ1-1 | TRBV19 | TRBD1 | CASSRRQGLMTEAFF | TGTGCCAGTAGTAGACGACAGGGGTTGATGACTGAAGCTTTCTTT
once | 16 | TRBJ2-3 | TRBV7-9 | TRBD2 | CASSLVLAGGPDTQYF | TGTGCCAGCAGCTTAGTATTAGCGGGAGGGCCCGATACGCAGTATTTT
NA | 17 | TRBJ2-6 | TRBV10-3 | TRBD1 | CAISVRQGDSGANVLTF | TGTGCCATCAGTGTGCGACAGGGTGACTCTGGGGCCAACGTCCTGACTTTC
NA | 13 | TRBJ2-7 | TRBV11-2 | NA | CASSYRDAYEQYF | TGTGCCAGCAGCTACAGGGATGCCTACGAGCAGTACTTC
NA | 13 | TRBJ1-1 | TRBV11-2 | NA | CASSWEKNTEAFF | TGTGCCAGCAGCTGGGAGAAGAACACTGAAGCTTTCTTT
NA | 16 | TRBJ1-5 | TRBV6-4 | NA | CASSDPTQGSIQPQHF | TGTGCCAGCAGTGACCCAACACAGGGTAGCATTCAGCCCCAGCATTTT
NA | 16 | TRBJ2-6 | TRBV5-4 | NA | CASTPGSGSGANVLTF | TGTGCCAGCACCCCCGGTAGTGGCTCTGGGGCCAACGTCCTGACTTTC
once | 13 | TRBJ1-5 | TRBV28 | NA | CASSRQPGEPQHF | TGTGCCAGCAGTCGACAGCCTGGGGAGCCCCAGCATTTT
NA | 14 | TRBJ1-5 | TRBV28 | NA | CASSLRAGRQPQHF | TGTGCCAGCAGTTTAAGGGCAGGGCGCCAGCCCCAGCATTTT
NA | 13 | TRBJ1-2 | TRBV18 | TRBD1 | CASSWDRNYGYTF | TGTGCCAGCTCCTGGGACAGGAACTATGGCTACACCTTC
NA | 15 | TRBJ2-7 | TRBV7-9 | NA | CASSLTGTLTYEQYF | TGTGCCAGCAGCTTGACCGGGACACTCACCTACGAGCAGTACTTC
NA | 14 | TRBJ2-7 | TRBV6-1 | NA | CASSGQVITYEQYF | TGTGCCAGCAGTGGACAGGTTATTACCTACGAGCAGTACTTC
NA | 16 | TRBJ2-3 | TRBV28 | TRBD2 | CASNPSGLAGVDTQYF | TGTGCCAGCAACCCCTCGGGACTAGCGGGAGTGGATACGCAGTATTTT